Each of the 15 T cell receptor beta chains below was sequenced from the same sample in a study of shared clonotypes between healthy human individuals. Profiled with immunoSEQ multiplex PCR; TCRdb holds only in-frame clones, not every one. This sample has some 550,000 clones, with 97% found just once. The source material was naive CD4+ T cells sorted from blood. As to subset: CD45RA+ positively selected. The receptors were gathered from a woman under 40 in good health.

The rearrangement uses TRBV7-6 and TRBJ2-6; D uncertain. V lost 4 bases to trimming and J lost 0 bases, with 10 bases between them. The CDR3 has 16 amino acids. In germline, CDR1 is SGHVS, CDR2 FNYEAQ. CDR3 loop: CASSSGPISGANVLTF. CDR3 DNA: TGTGCCAGCAGCTCCGGACCGATCTCTGGGGCCAACGTCCTGACTTTC.

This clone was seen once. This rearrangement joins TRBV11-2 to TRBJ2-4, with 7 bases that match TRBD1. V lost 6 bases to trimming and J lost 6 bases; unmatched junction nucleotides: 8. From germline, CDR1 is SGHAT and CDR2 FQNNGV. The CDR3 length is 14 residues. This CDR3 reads CASSRTRDRNIQYF. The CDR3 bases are TGTGCCAGCAGTCGAACCCGGGACAGAAACATTCAGTACTTC.

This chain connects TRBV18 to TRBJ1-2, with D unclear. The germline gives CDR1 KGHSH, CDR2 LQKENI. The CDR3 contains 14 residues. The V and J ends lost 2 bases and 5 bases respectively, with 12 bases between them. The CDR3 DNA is TGTGCCAGCTCACCAAACCCGGGAAGATATGGCTACACCTTC. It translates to CASSPNPGRYGYTF. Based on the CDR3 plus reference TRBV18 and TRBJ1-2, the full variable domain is NAGVMQNPRHLVRRRGQEARLRCSPMKGHSHVYWYRQLPEEGLKFMVYLQKENIIDESGMPKERFSAEFPKEGPSILRIQQVVRGDSAAYFCASSPNPGRYGYTFGSGTRLTVV.

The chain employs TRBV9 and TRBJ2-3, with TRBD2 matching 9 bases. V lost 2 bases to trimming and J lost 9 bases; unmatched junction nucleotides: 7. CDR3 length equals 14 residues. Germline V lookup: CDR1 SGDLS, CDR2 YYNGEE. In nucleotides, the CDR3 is TGTGCCAGCAGCGTTACTTATGGGACTAGCACGCAGTATTTT. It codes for CASSVTYGTSTQYF.

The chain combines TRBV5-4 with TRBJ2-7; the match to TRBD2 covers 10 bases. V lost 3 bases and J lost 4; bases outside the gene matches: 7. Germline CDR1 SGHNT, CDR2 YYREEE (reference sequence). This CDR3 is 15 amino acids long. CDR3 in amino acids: CASSSPASGRYEQYF. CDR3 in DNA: TGTGCCAGCAGCTCTCCCGCTAGCGGGAGATACGAGCAGTACTTC.

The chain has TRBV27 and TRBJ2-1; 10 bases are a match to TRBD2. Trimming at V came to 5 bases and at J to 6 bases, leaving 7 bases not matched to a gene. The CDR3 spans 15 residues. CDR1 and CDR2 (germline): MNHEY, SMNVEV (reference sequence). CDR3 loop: CASSEPGLASNEQFF. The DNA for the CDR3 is TGTGCCAGCAGTGAACCGGGACTAGCGAGCAATGAGCAGTTCTTC.

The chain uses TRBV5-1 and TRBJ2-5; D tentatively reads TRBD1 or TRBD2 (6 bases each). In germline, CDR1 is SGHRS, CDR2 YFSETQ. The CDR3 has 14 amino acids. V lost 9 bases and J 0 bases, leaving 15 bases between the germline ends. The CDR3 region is CATQRGENQETQYF. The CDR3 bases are TGCGCCACCCAGAGGGGGGAAAACCAAGAGACCCAGTACTTC.

DNA for the CDR3: TGTGCCAGTAGTATTAATCTAGCGGGATGGACAGATACGCAGTATTTT. Translation: CASSINLAGWTDTQYF. The V gene is TRBV19, the J gene TRBJ2-3, with TRBD2 matching 9 bases. The V gene's germline CDR1 is LNHDA and CDR2 SQIVND (reference sequence). CDR3 length equals 16 residues. Trimming cost V 3 bases and J 3 bases; bases outside gene matches: 7.

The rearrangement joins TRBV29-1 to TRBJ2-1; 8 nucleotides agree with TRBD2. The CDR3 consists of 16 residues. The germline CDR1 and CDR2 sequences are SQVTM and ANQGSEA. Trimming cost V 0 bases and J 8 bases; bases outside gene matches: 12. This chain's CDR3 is CSVEEYEAGVRDEQFF. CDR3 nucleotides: TGCAGCGTTGAAGAATACGAAGCGGGAGTACGCGATGAGCAGTTCTTC.

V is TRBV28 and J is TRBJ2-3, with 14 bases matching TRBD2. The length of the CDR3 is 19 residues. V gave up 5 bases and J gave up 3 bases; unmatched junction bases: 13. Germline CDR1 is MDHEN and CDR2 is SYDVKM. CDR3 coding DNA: TGTGCCAGCAGTATCCGAGAGGAGGGACTAGCGGGAGTGACAGATACGCAGTATTTT. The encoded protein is CASSIREEGLAGVTDTQYF.

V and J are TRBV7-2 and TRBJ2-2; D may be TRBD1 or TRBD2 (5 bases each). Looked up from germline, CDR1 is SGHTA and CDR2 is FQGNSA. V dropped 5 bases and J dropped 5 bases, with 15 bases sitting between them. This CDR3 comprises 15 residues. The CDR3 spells CASSQGPDLTGELFF. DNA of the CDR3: TGTGCCAGCAGCCAGGGACCCGACTTAACCGGGGAGCTGTTTTTT.

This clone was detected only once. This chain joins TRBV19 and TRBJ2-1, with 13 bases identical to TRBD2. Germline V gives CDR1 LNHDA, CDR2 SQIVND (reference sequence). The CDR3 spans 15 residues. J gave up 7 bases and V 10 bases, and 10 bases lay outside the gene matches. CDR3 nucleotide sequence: TGTGCCACCGATGGACTAGCGGGAGAGGATAATGAGCAGTTCTTC. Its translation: CATDGLAGEDNEQFF.

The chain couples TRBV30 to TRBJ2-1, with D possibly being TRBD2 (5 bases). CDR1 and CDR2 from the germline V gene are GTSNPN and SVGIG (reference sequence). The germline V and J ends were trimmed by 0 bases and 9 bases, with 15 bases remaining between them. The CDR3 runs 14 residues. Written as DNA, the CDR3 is TGTGCCTGGAGTGTAGGTCTAGCCAACACTGAGCAGTTCTTC. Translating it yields CAWSVGLANTEQFF.

The CDR3 loop is CASSSGGKPQHF. In DNA form, the CDR3 reads TGTGCCAGCAGTTCCGGCGGAAAGCCCCAGCATTTT. The rearrangement links TRBV28 to TRBJ1-5; no clear D gene. This CDR3 contains 12 residues. Trimming stripped 4 bases from V and 8 bases from J, with 9 bases between. Germline CDR1 reads MDHEN; CDR2 reads SYDVKM.

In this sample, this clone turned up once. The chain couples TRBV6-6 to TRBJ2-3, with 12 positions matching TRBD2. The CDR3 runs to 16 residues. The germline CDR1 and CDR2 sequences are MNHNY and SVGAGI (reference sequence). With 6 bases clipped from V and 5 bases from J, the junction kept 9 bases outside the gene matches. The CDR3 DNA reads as TGTGCCAGCAGGAAAAGACTAGCGGGAGATCTAGATACGCAGTATTTT. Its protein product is CASRKRLAGDLDTQYF.